The rows below give T cell receptor beta chains drawn from one sample of a study of cytomegalovirus exposure and HLA in healthy donors. Assay: immunoSEQ multiplex PCR; the TCRdb copy retains only in-frame clones and omits some. This sample carries 150,000 to 200,000 clones, around 68% of them seen once, and the ten largest clones take 2.5% to 3.5%. The specimen sequenced was PBMCs. These receptors originate from a man aged 40-55 years in good health and CMV-seronegative. The conserved cysteine and the conserved F or W are not part of the CDR3 here. D genes are given only for firm matches. Size is omitted from some rows. Given values are once, few, many or a class for expanded clones.

size,D,J,V,CDR3
NA,TRBD1,TRBJ1-2,TRBV29-1,SVPPGGGYGYT
NA,NA,NA,TRBV5-1,ASNSLAGEGEQY
once,TRBD1,TRBJ2-3,TRBV5-1,ASSLTGTGSDTQY
once,TRBD1,TRBJ1-2,TRBV7-9,ASSQTGQTYYGYT
few,NA,TRBJ2-3,TRBV5-4,ASSLWSGTDTQY
few,TRBD1,TRBJ1-4,TRBV2,ASSLLQGTNEKLF
NA,NA,TRBJ1-1,TRBV5-1,ASSFMAGNTEAF
NA,NA,NA,TRBV25-1,ASSGSSYEQY
NA,TRBD1,TRBJ1-2,TRBV5-4,ASSLEPTGSGYT
few,TRBD1,TRBJ1-1,TRBV7-9,SSSLVGTGDTEAF
NA,TRBD2,TRBJ2-1,TRBV5-4,ASSFASGNTNEQF
NA,NA,TRBJ2-7,TRBV19,ASSTTRDSSYEQY
NA,NA,TRBJ1-2,TRBV2,ASSGLTANFNYGYT
NA,NA,TRBJ1-2,TRBV9,ASSVVGENGYT
many,NA,TRBJ1-5,TRBV19,ASNEGVGQPQH
few,TRBD2,TRBJ2-1,TRBV5-1,ASSYGGGRGSYNEQF
once,NA,TRBJ1-4,TRBV7-9,SSSRGQGGGEKLF
NA,NA,TRBJ2-3,TRBV27,ASSLRSQGRSDTQY
NA,NA,TRBJ2-7,TRBV28,ASSGTRTSYEQY
NA,NA,TRBJ2-3,TRBV27,ASSSPVSGTQY
NA,TRBD2,TRBJ2-2,TRBV6-5,ASSISGTDTGELF
NA,TRBD1,TRBJ1-5,TRBV19,ATGRGQNQYSNQPQH
few,NA,TRBJ2-7,TRBV5-1,ASSFLDISSSYEQY
NA,TRBD1,TRBJ1-2,TRBV18,ASSPTLQQGNGYT
NA,TRBD2,TRBJ2-5,TRBV29-1,SVELAAYQETQY
NA,TRBD1,TRBJ1-2,TRBV9,ASSLGRGGDGYT
few,TRBD2,TRBJ2-2,TRBV11-2,ASSSRLAANTGELF
NA,NA,TRBJ2-1,TRBV29-1,SVERQGNEQF
NA,NA,TRBJ1-6,TRBV7-8,ASSLRRAASYNSPLH
NA,TRBD2,TRBJ2-7,TRBV4-3,ASSQVAGASYEQY
NA,TRBD2,TRBJ2-1,TRBV29-1,SGKSGGDEQF
NA,NA,TRBJ1-2,TRBV19,ASSIDGSPLRGYGYT
NA,TRBD2,TRBJ2-3,TRBV7-2,ASSLGHSGGVDTQY
NA,NA,TRBJ1-1,TRBV7-9,ASSWTDSEAF
NA,TRBD2,TRBJ2-5,TRBV11-2,ASSQGGGDETQY
once,TRBD2,TRBJ2-2,TRBV30,AWSPRLAGGPWATGELF
NA,NA,TRBJ2-5,TRBV19,ASSSGLRETQY
NA,TRBD1,TRBJ1-1,TRBV25-1,ASSGKQGADTEAF
NA,TRBD1,TRBJ1-6,TRBV4-1,ASSQVGRGPSPLH
NA,NA,TRBJ1-1,TRBV7-8,ASSHRVGAQGTEAF
NA,TRBD2,TRBJ2-2,TRBV2,ASSGASGGTGTGELF
few,TRBD1,TRBJ2-5,TRBV13,ASSFSGTGGETQY
few,TRBD1,TRBJ1-4,TRBV19,ASSTRQGRREKLF
NA,TRBD2,TRBJ2-1,TRBV7-9,ASSPGTSGRSSYNEQF
NA,NA,TRBJ2-5,TRBV5-8,ASSLRGAGETQY
NA,TRBD1,TRBJ1-1,TRBV19,ASSTRTGGAEAF
few,TRBD1,TRBJ1-5,TRBV5-5,ASSLGTGQGGQPQH
few,NA,TRBJ1-6,TRBV6-4,ASRGGGGGSPLH
NA,TRBD1,TRBJ1-4,TRBV30,AWSSNRGRNEKLF
once,TRBD2,TRBJ2-7,TRBV10-3,AISEGLAAYEQY
NA,TRBD1,TRBJ1-2,TRBV6-1,ASSAGDSRLDGYT
NA,NA,TRBJ2-3,TRBV7-2,ASNRDFSTDTQY